This TCR beta chain was documented in a study of cytomegalovirus exposure and HLA in healthy donors. General study results and limits: Later findings reportedly placed an Asian-associated ancestry cluster below the approximately 670-donor mean for N-insertions.

PCR primers comprised 60 Vbeta and 13 Jbeta primers. Libraries were prepared by immunoSEQ multiplex PCR; TCRdb keeps only in-frame clonotypes and omits some of them. The data show some 90,000 clones, over 70% seen once. Notes on this clone: The antigen is undetermined.

The CDR3 loop spans 13 amino acids. V lost 6 bases and J 4 bases, leaving 12 bases between the germline ends. The germline V gene has CDR1 LNHDA and CDR2 SQIVND (reference sequence). This chain uses TRBV19 with TRBJ1-1; D unresolved. Sequencing was performed on PBMCs. The sequence was collected from a boy aged 5-17 years in good health and CMV-seronegative. CDR3 DNA sequence: TGTGCCAGTAGCGCCACCCGGTTCACTGAAGCTTTCTTT. It codes for CASSATRFTEAFF.